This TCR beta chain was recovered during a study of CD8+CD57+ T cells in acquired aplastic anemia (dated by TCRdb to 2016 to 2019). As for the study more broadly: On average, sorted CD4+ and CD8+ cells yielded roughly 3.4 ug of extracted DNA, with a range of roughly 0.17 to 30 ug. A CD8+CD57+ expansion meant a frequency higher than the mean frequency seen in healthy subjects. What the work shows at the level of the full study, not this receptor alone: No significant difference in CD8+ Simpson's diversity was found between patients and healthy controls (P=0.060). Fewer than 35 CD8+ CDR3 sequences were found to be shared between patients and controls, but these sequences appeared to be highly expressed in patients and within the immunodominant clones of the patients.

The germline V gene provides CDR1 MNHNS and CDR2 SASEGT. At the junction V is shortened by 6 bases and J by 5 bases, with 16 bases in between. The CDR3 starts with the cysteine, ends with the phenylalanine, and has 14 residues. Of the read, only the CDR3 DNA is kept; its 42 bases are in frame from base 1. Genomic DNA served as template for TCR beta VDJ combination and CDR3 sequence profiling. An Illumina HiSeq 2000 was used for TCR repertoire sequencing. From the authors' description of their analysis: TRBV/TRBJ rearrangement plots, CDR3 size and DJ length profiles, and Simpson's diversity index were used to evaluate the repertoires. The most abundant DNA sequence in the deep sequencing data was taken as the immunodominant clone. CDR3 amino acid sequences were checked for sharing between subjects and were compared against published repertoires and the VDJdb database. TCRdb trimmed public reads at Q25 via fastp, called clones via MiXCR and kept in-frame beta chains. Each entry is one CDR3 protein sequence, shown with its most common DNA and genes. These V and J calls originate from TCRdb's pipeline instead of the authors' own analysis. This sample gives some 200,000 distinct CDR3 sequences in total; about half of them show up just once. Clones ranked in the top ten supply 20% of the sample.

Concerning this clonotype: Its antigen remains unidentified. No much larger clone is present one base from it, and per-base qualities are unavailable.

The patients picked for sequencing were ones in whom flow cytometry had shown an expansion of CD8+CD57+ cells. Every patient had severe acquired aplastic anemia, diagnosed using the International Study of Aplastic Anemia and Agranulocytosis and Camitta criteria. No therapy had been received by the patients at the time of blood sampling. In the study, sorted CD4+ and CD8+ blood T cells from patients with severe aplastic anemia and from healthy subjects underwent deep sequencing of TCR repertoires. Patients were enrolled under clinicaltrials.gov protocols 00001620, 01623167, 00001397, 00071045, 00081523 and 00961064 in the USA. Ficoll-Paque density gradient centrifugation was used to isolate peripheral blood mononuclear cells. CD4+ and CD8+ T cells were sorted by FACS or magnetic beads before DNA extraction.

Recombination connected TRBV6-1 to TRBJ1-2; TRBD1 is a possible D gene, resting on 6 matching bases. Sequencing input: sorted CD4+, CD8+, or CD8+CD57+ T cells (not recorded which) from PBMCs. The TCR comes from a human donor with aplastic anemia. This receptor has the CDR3 CASSIGVGQYGYTF. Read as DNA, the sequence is TGTGCCAGCAGCATTGGGGTCGGACAGTATGGCTACACCTTC.